The 18 T cell receptor beta chains below all came from one sample that was sequenced in a study of cytomegalovirus exposure and HLA in healthy donors (dated by TCRdb to 2015 to 2018). Library prep was done by the immunoSEQ multiplex PCR assay. A mixture of 60 forward primers for TCR Vbeta segments and 13 reverse primers for TCR Jbeta segments was used in the multiplex PCR. Held by TCRdb, this immuneACCESS table contains in-frame sequences only and omits some clones. Under half of the omission traces to an unresolved V gene where checked; the cause of the rest is unknown. The sample table on file contains some 130,000 clones. 1.5% to 2% of the sample goes to the ten largest clones. The sequenced sample was PBMCs. These receptors originate from a woman aged 40 to 50 in good health and CMV-seropositive.

The J gene is TRBJ1-5, the V gene TRBV19, with D uncertain. This CDR3 comprises 15 residues. CDR1 is LNHDA, CDR2 SQIVND, per germline (reference sequence). Trimming removed 0 bases at V and 2 bases at J, with 8 bases between. The DNA for the CDR3 is TGTGCCAGTAGTATAGACCGGAGGGGCAATCAGCCCCAGCATTTT. Its translation: CASSIDRRGNQPQHF.

This chain uses TRBV7-6 with TRBJ1-2, with a weak D call TRBD1 (5 bases). Germline V gene sequence: CDR1 SGHVS, CDR2 FNYEAQ. Trimming took 5 bases from V and 6 from J, leaving 16 bases between them. The CDR3 runs to 14 residues. The CDR3, as DNA: TGTGCCAGCAGCCAGCGATCACAGGATGATGGCTACACCTTC. It yields the protein CASSQRSQDDGYTF. Combining the CDR3 with reference TRBV7-6 and TRBJ1-2 gives the whole variable domain GAGVSQSPRYKVTKRGQDVALRCDPISGHVSLYWYRQALGQGPEFLTYFNYEAQQDKSGLPNDRFSAERPEGSISTLTIQRTEQRDSAMYRCASSQRSQDDGYTFGSGTRLTVV.

This chain joins TRBV6-1 and TRBJ2-7; D is undetermined. The CDR3 loop spans 14 amino acids. Looked up from germline, CDR1 is MNHNS and CDR2 is SASEGT. V was cut by 2 bases and J by 0 bases, with 8 bases left in between. CDR3 amino acids: CASSEILSSYEQYF. The CDR3 DNA reads as TGTGCCAGCAGTGAAATCCTCAGCTCCTACGAGCAGTACTTC.

This sequence joins TRBV7-9 and TRBJ2-3; the match to TRBD1 covers 7 bases. CDR1 SEHNR and CDR2 FQNEAQ come from the germline V gene (reference sequence). This CDR3 has 15 amino acids. J was trimmed by 6 bases and V by 5 bases; bases with no gene match: 11. The CDR3 DNA reads as TGTGCCAGCAGCCCGTGGACAGGCCGGCAGGATACGCAGTATTTT. Protein: CASSPWTGRQDTQYF.

V gene TRBV28 combines with J gene TRBJ1-2, with D possibly matching TRBD1 (6 bases). V lost 6 bases and J lost 4, with 12 bases in between. This CDR3 is built from 13 residues. Per germline, CDR1 MDHEN and CDR2 SYDVKM. In DNA, the CDR3 is TGTGCCAGCAGAACAGGGCTCGCCTATGGCTACACCTTC. Protein sequence: CASRTGLAYGYTF.

V usage is TRBV25-1 and J usage is TRBJ2-3; a possible D gene is TRBD1 (6 bases). This CDR3 region has 13 residues. Deletions cut 2 bases from V and 8 bases from J, with 11 bases between. CDR1 is MGHDK, CDR2 SYGVNS, per germline. This CDR3 reads CASSELIQGTQYF. CDR3 nucleotide sequence: TGTGCCAGCAGTGAACTGATACAGGGTACGCAGTATTTT.

The rearrangement links TRBV5-5 to TRBJ2-6, with D possibly TRBD1 on 6 matching bases. The CDR3 contains 17 residues. V lost 1 base and J 1 base, leaving 12 bases between the germline ends. Germline assignment: CDR1 SGHKS and CDR2 YYEKEE (reference sequence). The CDR3 is CASSLTGTTSGANVLTF. The CDR3 DNA reads TGTGCCAGCAGCTTGACCGGGACAACTTCTGGGGCCAACGTCCTGACTTTC.

The rearrangement joins TRBV28 to TRBJ2-2; TRBD2 matches at 8 bases. The J segment lost 0 bases and the V segment lost 3 bases, leaving 12 bases of the junction unmatched. The length of the CDR3 is 19 residues. Germline values: CDR1 MDHEN, CDR2 SYDVKM. The CDR3 is CASSFNSLGRGANTGELFF. DNA of the CDR3: TGTGCCAGCAGTTTCAATTCCCTAGGGCGGGGGGCGAACACCGGGGAGCTGTTTTTT. The variable domain in full, completed from reference TRBV28 and TRBJ2-2, reads DVKVTQSSRYLVKRTGEKVFLECVQDMDHENMFWYRQDPGLGLRLIYFSYDVKMKEKGDIPEGYSVSREKKERFSLILESASTNQTSMYLCASSFNSLGRGANTGELFFGEGSRLTVL.

The chain joins TRBV6-5 to TRBJ1-4; D gene uncertain. The V and J ends lost 8 bases and 5 bases respectively, with 12 bases between them. Per germline, CDR1 MNHEY and CDR2 SVGAGI. The CDR3 is made up of 13 amino acids. CDR3 bases: TGTGCCAGCCGGAGACCCCCGAATGAAAAACTGTTTTTT. It translates to CASRRPPNEKLFF.

V gene TRBV19 combines with J gene TRBJ1-1; no firm D call. The CDR3 runs 13 residues. In germline, CDR1 is LNHDA, CDR2 SQIVND (reference sequence). Trimming pared 6 bases from V and 8 bases from J, leaving 16 bases between. CDR3 sequence reads: CASSPGLTIEAFF. CDR3 nucleotide sequence: TGTGCCAGTAGCCCCGGGTTAACTATCGAAGCTTTCTTT.

The chain employs TRBV5-6 and TRBJ1-6, with 7 bases aligning to TRBD1. Germline V lookup: CDR1 SGHDT, CDR2 YYEEEE. There are 16 residues in the CDR3. J was trimmed by 6 bases and V by 4 bases; bases with no gene match: 10. The CDR3 bases are TGTGCCAGCAGCCCCTGGGTCCCAGGGGGTAATTCACCCCTCCACTTT. It yields the protein CASSPWVPGGNSPLHF.

The V and J genes are TRBV6-8 and TRBJ2-5; 12 nucleotides line up with TRBD2. The J call is doubtful: the DNA matches TRBJ2-7 better. The CDR3 spans 18 residues. CDR1 and CDR2 from the germline V gene are MNHGY and SAAAGT. CDR3 sequence: CASTRLGLAGISSYEQYF. The CDR3 nucleotides read TGTGCCAGCACCCGACTGGGACTAGCGGGTATAAGCTCCTACGAGCAGTACTTC.

The chain joins TRBV5-4 to TRBJ2-7; TRBD2 matches 7 bases. The V gene's germline CDR1 is SGHNT and CDR2 YYREEE (reference sequence). This CDR3 spans 16 amino acids. Trimming took 0 bases from V and 0 from J; bases not matched to a gene: 6. The DNA for the CDR3 is TGTGCCAGCAGCTTGGGTGGGAGCGGGATCTCCTACGAGCAGTACTTC. Encoded protein: CASSLGGSGISYEQYF.

The chain has TRBV28 and TRBJ1-5; 9 bases fit TRBD1. Germline CDR1 MDHEN, CDR2 SYDVKM. V shed 5 bases and J 2 bases; nucleotides not matched to a gene: 10. This CDR3 spans 17 amino acids. The CDR3 is CASSDGQGSEGNQPQHF. The CDR3 DNA reads TGTGCCAGCAGTGACGGACAGGGGAGTGAGGGCAATCAGCCCCAGCATTTT.

V gene TRBV2 combines with J gene TRBJ1-4, with D perhaps TRBD1 (6 bases). Trimming cost V 5 bases and J 4 bases, with 14 bases left between them. This CDR3 has 15 amino acids. The germline V gene encodes CDR1 SNHLY and CDR2 FYNNEI. CDR3 residues: CASSHPQGLNEKLFF. The DNA for the CDR3 is TGTGCCAGCAGTCACCCACAGGGTCTTAATGAAAAACTGTTTTTT.

Here the CDR3 reads CASSLTGTVNEKLFF. As DNA, the CDR3 is TGTGCCAGCAGTCTGACCGGGACTGTTAATGAAAAACTGTTTTTT. J is TRBJ1-4 and V is TRBV28, with D possibly matching TRBD1 (5 bases). V shed 5 bases and J shed 4 bases, with 14 bases lying between them. The CDR3 has 15 residues. The germline V gene has CDR1 MDHEN and CDR2 SYDVKM.

V usage is TRBV28 and J usage is TRBJ2-7, with TRBD2 as a possible D gene (6 bases). CDR3 length: 14 residues. Germline V lookup: CDR1 MDHEN, CDR2 SYDVKM. The V end was cut by 2 bases, the J end by 3 bases, with 11 bases between. The chain's CDR3 is CASSLAAGFYEQYF. The CDR3, as DNA: TGTGCCAGCAGTTTAGCTGCGGGGTTCTACGAGCAGTACTTC.

The chain couples TRBV18 to TRBJ2-2; 9 nucleotides match TRBD1. The V segment lost 3 bases and the J segment 5 bases; nucleotides outside the gene matches: 4. The CDR3 loop spans 15 amino acids. Germline V CDR1 and CDR2: KGHSH, LQKENI. DNA of the CDR3: TGTGCCAGCTCACCGGGACAGGGAAGGACCGGGGAGCTGTTTTTT. As protein: CASSPGQGRTGELFF.